This T cell receptor (beta chain) was found in a study of T-cell memory formation after mild COVID-19. Each CDR3 protein gets one entry after TCRdb re-called the 5' RACE reads with MiXCR. This table holds about 140,000 distinct CDR3 sequences, around 13% found once. This clonotype was seen at least ten times. The sequence derives from an adult woman who had mild COVID-19 (a few samples of this study predate the infection). Cell type and time point are not known. The sequenced sample was PBMCs or a T cell subset sorted from them (not recorded which).

The CDR3 sequence is CASSQGGRGGTYEQYF. The CDR3 coding sequence is TGCGCCAGCAGCCAAGGGGGCAGGGGAGGAACCTACGAGCAGTACTTC. The genes are TRBV4-1 and TRBJ2-7; perhaps D is TRBD1 or TRBD2 (6 bases each). V lost 1 base to trimming and J lost 2 bases, with 15 bases between them. CDR3 length: 16 amino acids. Per the germline V gene, CDR1 is MGHRA and CDR2 is YSYEKL.